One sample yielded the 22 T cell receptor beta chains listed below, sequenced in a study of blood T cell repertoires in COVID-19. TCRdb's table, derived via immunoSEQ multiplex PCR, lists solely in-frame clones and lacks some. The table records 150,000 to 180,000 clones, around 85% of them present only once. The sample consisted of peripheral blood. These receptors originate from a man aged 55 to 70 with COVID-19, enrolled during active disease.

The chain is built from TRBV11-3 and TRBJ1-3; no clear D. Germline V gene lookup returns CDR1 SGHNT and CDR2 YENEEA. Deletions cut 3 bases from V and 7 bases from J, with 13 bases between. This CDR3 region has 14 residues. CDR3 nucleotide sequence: TGTGCCAGCAGCTTGCAGAAGTTTAGCAACACCATATATTTT. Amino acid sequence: CASSLQKFSNTIYF.

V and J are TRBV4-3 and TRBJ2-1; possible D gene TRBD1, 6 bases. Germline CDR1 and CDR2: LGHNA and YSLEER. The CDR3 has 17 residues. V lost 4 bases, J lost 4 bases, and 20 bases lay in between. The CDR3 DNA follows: TGCGCCAGCAGCCTCATAGCCCGGACAGCCGATTACAATGAGCAGTTCTTC. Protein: CASSLIARTADYNEQFF.

The CDR3 bases are TGTGCCAGTAGTATACACGGCAGGGGGGCCACTGAAGCTTTCTTT. Translated: CASSIHGRGATEAFF. The chain combines TRBV19 with TRBJ1-1, with TRBD1 matching 7 bases. The CDR3 length is 15 residues. The V gene's germline CDR1 is LNHDA and CDR2 SQIVND (reference sequence). The trim removed 2 bases at V and 4 bases at J, leaving 7 bases unmatched.

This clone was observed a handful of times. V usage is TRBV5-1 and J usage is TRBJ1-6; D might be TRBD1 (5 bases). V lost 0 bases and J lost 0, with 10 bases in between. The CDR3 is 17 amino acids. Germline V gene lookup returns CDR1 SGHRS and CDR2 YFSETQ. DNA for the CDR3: TGCGCCAGCAGCTTGGGACAGCCCAGCTCCTATAATTCACCCCTCCACTTT. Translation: CASSLGQPSSYNSPLHF. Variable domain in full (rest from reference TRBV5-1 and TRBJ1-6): KAGVTQTPRYLIKTRGQQVTLSCSPISGHRSVSWYQQTPGQGLQFLFEYFSETQRNKGNFPGRFSGRQFSNSRSEMNVSTLELGDSALYLCASSLGQPSSYNSPLHFGNGTRLTVT.

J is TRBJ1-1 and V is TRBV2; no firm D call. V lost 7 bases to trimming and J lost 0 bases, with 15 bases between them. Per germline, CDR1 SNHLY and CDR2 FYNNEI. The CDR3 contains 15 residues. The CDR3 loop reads CASTSRGGLNTEAFF. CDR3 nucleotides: TGTGCCAGCACTTCGCGGGGAGGCCTGAACACTGAAGCTTTCTTT.

CDR3 nucleotide sequence: TGTGCCAGCAAGAACAGGGGTAATCATTCACCCCTCCACTTT. Translating it yields CASKNRGNHSPLHF. The V and J genes are TRBV6-5 and TRBJ1-6; 7 nucleotides line up with TRBD1. The CDR3 is 14 residues long. Germline-derived CDR1 and CDR2 are MNHEY and SVGAGI. The V segment lost 7 bases and the J segment 8 bases; nucleotides outside the gene matches: 8.

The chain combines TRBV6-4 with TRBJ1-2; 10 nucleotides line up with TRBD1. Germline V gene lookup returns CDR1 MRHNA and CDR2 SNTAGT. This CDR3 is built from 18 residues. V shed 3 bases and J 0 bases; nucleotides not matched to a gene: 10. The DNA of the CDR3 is TGTGCCAGCAGTGAGCAACCGGGACAGGGGCCTTCTAACTATGGCTACACCTTC. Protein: CASSEQPGQGPSNYGYTF.

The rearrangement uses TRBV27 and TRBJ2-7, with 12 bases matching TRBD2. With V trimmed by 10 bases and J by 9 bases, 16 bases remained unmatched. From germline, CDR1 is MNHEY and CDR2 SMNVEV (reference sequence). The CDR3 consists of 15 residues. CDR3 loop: CATPTGTSGHSGQYF. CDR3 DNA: TGTGCCACTCCTACCGGGACTAGCGGGCACTCCGGGCAGTACTTC.

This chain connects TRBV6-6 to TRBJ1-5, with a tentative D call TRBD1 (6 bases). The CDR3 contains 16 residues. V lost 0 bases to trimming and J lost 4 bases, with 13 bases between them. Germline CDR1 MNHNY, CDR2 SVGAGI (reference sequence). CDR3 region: CASSYSSRGGNQPQHF. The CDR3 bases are TGTGCCAGCAGTTACTCGAGCAGGGGTGGTAATCAGCCCCAGCATTTT.

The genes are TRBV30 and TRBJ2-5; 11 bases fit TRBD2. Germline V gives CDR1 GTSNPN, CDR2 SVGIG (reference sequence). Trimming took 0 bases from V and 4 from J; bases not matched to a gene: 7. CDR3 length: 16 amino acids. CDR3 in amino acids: CAWSVGLAGGRETQYF. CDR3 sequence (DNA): TGTGCCTGGAGTGTAGGGCTAGCGGGAGGAAGAGAGACCCAGTACTTC.

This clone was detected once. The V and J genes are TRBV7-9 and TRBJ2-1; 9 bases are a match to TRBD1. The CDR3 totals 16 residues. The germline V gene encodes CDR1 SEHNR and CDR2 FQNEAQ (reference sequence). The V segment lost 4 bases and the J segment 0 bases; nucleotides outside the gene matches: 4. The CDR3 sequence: CASSSPTGGSYNEQFF. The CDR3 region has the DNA TGTGCCAGCAGCTCCCCGACAGGGGGCTCCTACAATGAGCAGTTCTTC.

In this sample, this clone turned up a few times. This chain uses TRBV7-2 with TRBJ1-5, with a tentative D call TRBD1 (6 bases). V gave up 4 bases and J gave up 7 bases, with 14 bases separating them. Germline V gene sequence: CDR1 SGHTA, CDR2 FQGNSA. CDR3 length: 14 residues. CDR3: CASSSGQNSQPQHF. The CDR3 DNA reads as TGTGCCAGCAGCTCCGGACAGAACTCACAGCCCCAGCATTTT.

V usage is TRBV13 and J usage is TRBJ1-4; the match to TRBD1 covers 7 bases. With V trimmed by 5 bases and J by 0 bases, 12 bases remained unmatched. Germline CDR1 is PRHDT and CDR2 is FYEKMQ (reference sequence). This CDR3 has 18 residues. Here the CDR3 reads CASSHRQGGAATNEKLFF. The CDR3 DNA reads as TGTGCCAGCAGCCATCGACAGGGTGGGGCCGCAACTAATGAAAAACTGTTTTTT.

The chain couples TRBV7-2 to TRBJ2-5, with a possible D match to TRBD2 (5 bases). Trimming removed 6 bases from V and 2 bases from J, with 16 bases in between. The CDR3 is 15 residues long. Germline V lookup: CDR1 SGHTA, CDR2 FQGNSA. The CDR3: CASSREPRLQETQYF. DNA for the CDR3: TGTGCCAGCAGTCGCGAACCGAGACTACAAGAGACCCAGTACTTC.

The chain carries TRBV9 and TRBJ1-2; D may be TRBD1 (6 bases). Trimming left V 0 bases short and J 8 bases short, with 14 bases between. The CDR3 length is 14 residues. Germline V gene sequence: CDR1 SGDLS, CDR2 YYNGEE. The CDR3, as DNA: TGTGCCAGCAGCGTAGCTGGGGGGGCCTGGGGCTACACCTTC. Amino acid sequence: CASSVAGGAWGYTF.

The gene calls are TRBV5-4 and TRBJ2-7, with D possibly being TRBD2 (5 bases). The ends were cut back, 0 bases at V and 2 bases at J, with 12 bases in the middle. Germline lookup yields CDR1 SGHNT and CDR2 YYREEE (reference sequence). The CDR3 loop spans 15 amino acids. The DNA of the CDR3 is TGTGCCAGCAGCTTGGGAGGGATCGCTGCCTACGAGCAGTACTTC. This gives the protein CASSLGGIAAYEQYF.

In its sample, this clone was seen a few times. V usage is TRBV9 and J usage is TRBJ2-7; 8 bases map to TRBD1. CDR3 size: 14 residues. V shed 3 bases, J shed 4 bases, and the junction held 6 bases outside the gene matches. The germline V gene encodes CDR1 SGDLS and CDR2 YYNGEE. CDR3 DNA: TGTGCCAGCAGCGCAGGGACAGGAGGTTACGAGCAGTACTTC. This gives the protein CASSAGTGGYEQYF.

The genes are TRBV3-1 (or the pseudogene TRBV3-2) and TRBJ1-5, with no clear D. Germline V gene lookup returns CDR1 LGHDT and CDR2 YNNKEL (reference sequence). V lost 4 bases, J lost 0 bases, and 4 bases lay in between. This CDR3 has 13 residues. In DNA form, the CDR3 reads TGTGCCAGCAGCCCCCATAGCAATCAGCCCCAGCATTTT. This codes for CASSPHSNQPQHF.

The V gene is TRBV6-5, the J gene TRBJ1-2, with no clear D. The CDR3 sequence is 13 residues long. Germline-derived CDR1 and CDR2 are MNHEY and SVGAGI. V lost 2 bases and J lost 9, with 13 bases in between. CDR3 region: CASSYEVGESYTF. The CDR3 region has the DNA TGTGCCAGCAGTTACGAGGTCGGGGAAAGCTACACCTTC.

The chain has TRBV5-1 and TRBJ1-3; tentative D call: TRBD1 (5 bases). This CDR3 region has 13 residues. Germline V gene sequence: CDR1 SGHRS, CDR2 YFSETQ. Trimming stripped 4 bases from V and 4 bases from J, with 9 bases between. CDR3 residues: CASSDSPGNTIYF. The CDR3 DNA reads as TGCGCCAGCAGCGACAGTCCCGGAAACACCATATATTTT.

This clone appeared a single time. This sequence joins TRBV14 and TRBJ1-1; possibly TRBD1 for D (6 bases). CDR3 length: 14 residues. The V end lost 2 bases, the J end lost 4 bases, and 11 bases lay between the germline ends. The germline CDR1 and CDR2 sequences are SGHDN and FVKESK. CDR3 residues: CASSQQGRGTEAFF. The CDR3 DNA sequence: TGTGCCAGCAGCCAACAAGGCAGGGGCACTGAAGCTTTCTTT. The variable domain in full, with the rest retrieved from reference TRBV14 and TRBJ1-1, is EAGVTQFPSHSVIEKGQTVTLRCDPISGHDNLYWYRRVMGKEIKFLLHFVKESKQDESGMPNNRFLAERTGGTYSTLKVQPAELEDSGVYFCASSQQGRGTEAFFGQGTRLTVV.

The CDR3, as DNA: TGTGCCAGCAGCGTAGAACAGGGTGGCTACGAGCAGTACTTC. Amino acid sequence: CASSVEQGGYEQYF. The chain is built from TRBV9 and TRBJ2-7; maybe TRBD1 (6 bases). The V end was cut by 0 bases, the J end by 3 bases, with 10 bases between. The CDR3 consists of 14 residues. From germline, CDR1 is SGDLS and CDR2 YYNGEE.